The 17 T cell receptor beta chains given below trace back to one sample, sequenced in a study of blood T cell repertoires in COVID-19. Libraries were prepared by immunoSEQ multiplex PCR; TCRdb keeps only in-frame clonotypes and omits some of them. In the table there are approximately 190,000 clones, roughly four fifths of which are singletons. The specimen was peripheral blood. These receptor sequences come from a man younger than 45 with active or convalescent COVID-19.

This clone was seen a few times. The gene calls are TRBV10-2 and TRBJ1-6, with D possibly matching TRBD1 (5 bases). The CDR3 sequence is 14 residues long. CDR1 is WSHSY, CDR2 SAAADI, per germline. V lost 3 bases to trimming and J lost 4 bases, with 7 bases between them. The CDR3 DNA reads as TGCGCCAGCAGTGAAGACAGATATAATTCACCCCTCCACTTT. Protein: CASSEDRYNSPLHF.

This clone has just a few counts. J is TRBJ1-5 and V is TRBV19, with TRBD1 matching over 8 bases. Germline CDR1 and CDR2: LNHDA and SQIVND (reference sequence). The length of the CDR3 is 15 residues. The V segment lost 6 bases and the J segment 2 bases; nucleotides outside the gene matches: 6. The CDR3 bases are TGTGCCAGTAGCCCCGTGACAGGGGGCAATCAGCCCCAGCATTTT. Its protein product is CASSPVTGGNQPQHF.

This clone has just one count. This chain joins TRBV6-2 or TRBV6-3 and TRBJ1-2; weak D call: TRBD1 (5 bases). Germline CDR1 and CDR2: MNHEY and SVGEGT. This CDR3 is built from 12 residues. V was pared by 5 bases and J by 8 bases, with 12 bases between. Written as DNA, the CDR3 is TGTGCCAGCAGTCCCCCCGGGGGGGGCTACACCTTC. Protein sequence: CASSPPGGGYTF.

The table lists this clone with a few counts. The chain is built from TRBV4-3 and TRBJ1-2; no firm D call. The CDR3 consists of 16 residues. The germline V and J ends were trimmed by 0 bases and 1 base, with 12 bases remaining between them. Germline-derived CDR1 and CDR2 are LGHNA and YSLEER. DNA for the CDR3: TGCGCCAGCAGCCAAGATTTCGGGGAGATTAACTATGGCTACACCTTC. Its translation is CASSQDFGEINYGYTF.

The chain links TRBV10-1 to TRBJ1-2, with a weak D call TRBD1 (6 bases). CDR3 length: 15 amino acids. Trimming left V 5 bases short and J 3 bases short, with 16 bases between. Germline CDR1 reads WNHNN; CDR2 reads SYGVQD (reference sequence). CDR3 region: CASSPTGSADYGYTF. CDR3 DNA sequence: TGCGCCAGCAGTCCGACAGGCTCAGCTGACTATGGCTACACCTTC.

This clone has more than one count but fewer than ten. J is TRBJ1-1 and V is TRBV7-9, with TRBD1 as a possible D gene (5 bases). Trimming removed 9 bases from V and 4 bases from J, with 12 bases in between. This CDR3 comprises 12 residues. Germline V gene data show CDR1 as SEHNR and CDR2 as FQNEAQ (reference sequence). The CDR3 DNA follows: TGTGCCAGTAAACCTGGGGCCACTGAAGCTTTCTTT. Translating gives CASKPGATEAFF.

J is TRBJ1-1 and V is TRBV5-1; 9 bases line up with TRBD1. Germline V CDR1 and CDR2: SGHRS, YFSETQ. V lost 4 bases and J lost 4; bases outside the gene matches: 11. The CDR3 length is 16 residues. In nucleotides, the CDR3 is TGCGCCAGCAGCCCGGGACAGGGAGCGAGGGGCACTGAAGCTTTCTTT. Translation: CASSPGQGARGTEAFF. The complete variable domain, with remaining parts taken from reference TRBV5-1 and TRBJ1-1, reads KAGVTQTPRYLIKTRGQQVTLSCSPISGHRSVSWYQQTPGQGLQFLFEYFSETQRNKGNFPGRFSGRQFSNSRSEMNVSTLELGDSALYLCASSPGQGARGTEAFFGQGTRLTVV.

V is TRBV7-9 and J is TRBJ1-2; a possible D gene is TRBD1 (5 bases). V shed 3 bases and J shed 2 bases, with 10 bases lying between them. Germline CDR1 and CDR2: SEHNR and FQNEAQ (reference sequence). This CDR3 spans 14 amino acids. CDR3 sequence: CASSFLNRNYGYTF. As DNA, the CDR3 is TGTGCCAGCAGCTTTCTCAACAGGAACTATGGCTACACCTTC.

In the case of this clone: At one end, the junction sequence differs from germline, possibly due to a read error. The rearrangement joins TRBV6-1 to TRBJ2-7; TRBD2 is a possible D gene (6 bases). Germline V gives CDR1 MNHNS, CDR2 SASEGT. The CDR3 totals 13 residues. CDR3 loop: CASGDLGGDEQYF. CDR3 bases: TGTGCCAGCGGTGATCTGGGGGGAGACGAGCAGTACTTC.

The chain links TRBV4-1 to TRBJ1-6; D not resolved. Deletions cut 1 base from V and 7 bases from J, with 11 bases between. This CDR3 has 15 residues. In germline, CDR1 is MGHRA, CDR2 YSYEKL. The CDR3 loop reads CASSQVQWQNSPLHF. For the CDR3, the DNA is TGCGCCAGCAGCCAAGTCCAATGGCAGAATTCACCCCTCCACTTT.

This clone was counted a single time. V gene TRBV5-4 combines with J gene TRBJ1-2; 7 bases map to TRBD1. The V and J ends lost 4 bases and 4 bases, in that order; junction bases with no gene match: 7. The CDR3 has 14 amino acids. Germline V gives CDR1 SGHNT, CDR2 YYREEE (reference sequence). The CDR3 sequence: CASSVDRASYGYTF. As DNA, the CDR3 is TGTGCCAGCAGCGTAGACAGGGCCAGCTATGGCTACACCTTC.

The CDR3 nucleotides are TGTGCCACCAGCAGGCGGACAGGGGGCGATGAAAAACTGTTTTTT. Its translation: CATSRRTGGDEKLFF. This chain connects TRBV15 to TRBJ1-4, with 11 bases matching TRBD1. V lost 3 bases, J lost 6 bases, and 3 bases stayed unmatched. The CDR3 contains 15 residues. Looked up from germline, CDR1 is LNHNV and CDR2 is YYDKDF (reference sequence).

The rearrangement uses TRBV10-2 and TRBJ1-3; D remains ambiguous. CDR1 and CDR2 from the germline V gene are WSHSY and SAAADI. V was trimmed by 2 bases and J by 0 bases, leaving 11 bases between them. The CDR3 consists of 16 residues. Written as DNA, the CDR3 is TGCGCCAGCAGTGAGAGAGACTGGAGCTCTGGAAACACCATATATTTT. This gives the protein CASSERDWSSGNTIYF.

This clone was found once. The genes are TRBV19 and TRBJ2-5; 10 nucleotides agree with TRBD1. Germline lookup yields CDR1 LNHDA and CDR2 SQIVND (reference sequence). Germline trimming cut 7 bases from V and 1 base from J; bases unmatched to any gene: 15. The CDR3 is made up of 18 amino acids. CDR3 coding DNA: TGTGCCAGTATGGGGAGACAGGGGGCCGGCGGCCGCCAAGAGACCCAGTACTTC. This sequence encodes CASMGRQGAGGRQETQYF.

The V gene is TRBV14, the J gene TRBJ2-7, with D perhaps TRBD1 (5 bases). This CDR3 spans 13 amino acids. The V and J ends lost 0 bases and 6 bases respectively, with 9 bases between them. Germline values: CDR1 SGHDN, CDR2 FVKESK. CDR3 nucleotide sequence: TGTGCCAGCAGCCAAGAAAGGGGCACCGAGCAGTACTTC. This sequence encodes CASSQERGTEQYF.

V and J are TRBV7-4 and TRBJ1-5; 9 bases are shared with TRBD1. Unmatched junction bases numbered 8, after V lost 5 bases and J lost 0 bases. Germline lookup yields CDR1 SGHVT and CDR2 SQSDAQ. This CDR3 contains 17 residues. The CDR3 spells CASSVGDRVNSNQPQHF. CDR3 DNA: TGTGCCAGCAGCGTCGGGGACAGGGTAAATAGCAATCAGCCCCAGCATTTT.

The genes are TRBV14 and TRBJ1-2; 8 bases match TRBD1. The trim removed 2 bases at V and 3 bases at J, leaving 8 bases unmatched. The CDR3 has 16 residues. CDR1 and CDR2 from the germline V gene are SGHDN and FVKESK. CDR3 sequence: CASSQYRTGKDYGYTF. Written as DNA, the CDR3 is TGTGCCAGCAGCCAATATCGGACAGGGAAGGACTATGGCTACACCTTC.